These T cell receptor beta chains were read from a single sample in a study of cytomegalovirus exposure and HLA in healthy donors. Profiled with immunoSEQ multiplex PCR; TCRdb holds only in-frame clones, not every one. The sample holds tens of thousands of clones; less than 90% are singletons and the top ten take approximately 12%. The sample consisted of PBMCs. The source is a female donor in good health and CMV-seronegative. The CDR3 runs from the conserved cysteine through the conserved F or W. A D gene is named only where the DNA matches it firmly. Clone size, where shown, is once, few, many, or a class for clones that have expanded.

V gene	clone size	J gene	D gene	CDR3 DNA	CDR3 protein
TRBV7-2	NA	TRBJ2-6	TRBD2	TGTGCCAGCAGCCCTCGGGGGCGGGGGGGCTCTGGGGCCAACGTCCTGACTTTC	CASSPRGRGGSGANVLTF
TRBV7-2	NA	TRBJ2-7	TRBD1	TGTGCCAGCAGCCGATGGACAGGTTACGAGCAGTACTTC	CASSRWTGYEQYF
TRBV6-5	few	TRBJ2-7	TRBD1	TGTGCCAGCAGTTACGGGACAGGGGCTGGCGAGCAGTACTTC	CASSYGTGAGEQYF
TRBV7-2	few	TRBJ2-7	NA	TGTGCCAGCAGCCCAACGTCCAGGGTTGGCGAGCAGTACTTC	CASSPTSRVGEQYF
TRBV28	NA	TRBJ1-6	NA	TGTGCCAGCAGGAGCCAGGGAATCTATAATTCACCCCTCCACTTT	CASRSQGIYNSPLHF
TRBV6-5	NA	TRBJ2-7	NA	TGTGCCAGCAGTTACTCGGGCAGTAGCTCCTACGAGCAGTACTTC	CASSYSGSSSYEQYF
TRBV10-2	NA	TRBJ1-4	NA	TGCGCCAGCAGTGAGCAACAGGGTTCGGGCGAAAAACTGTTTTTT	CASSEQQGSGEKLFF
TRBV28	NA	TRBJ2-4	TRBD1	TGTGCCAGCAGCACCGGGGACAGGATCAAAAACATTCAGTACTTC	CASSTGDRIKNIQYF
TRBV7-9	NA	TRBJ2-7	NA	TGTGCCAGCAGCTTAGCGTTTAACGAGCAGTACTTC	CASSLAFNEQYF
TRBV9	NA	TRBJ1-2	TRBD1	TGTGCCAGCAGCCCCCTAGGGACAGGGGGGCCCCCCTTC	CASSPLGTGGPPF
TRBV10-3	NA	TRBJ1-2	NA	TGTGCCATCAGTCAGGACCGAGGGTACTATGGCTACACCTTC	CAISQDRGYYGYTF
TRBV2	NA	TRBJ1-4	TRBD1	TGTGCCAGCAGGGGGATGACAGGGTTGGGTGAAAAACTGCTTTTT	CASRGMTGLGEKLLF
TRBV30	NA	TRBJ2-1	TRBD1	TGTGCCTGGGCTGCAGGGGGCTCCTACAATGAGCAGTTCTTC	CAWAAGGSYNEQFF
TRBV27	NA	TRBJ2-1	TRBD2	TGTGCCAGCACCGATCGGTCTAGCGGGAGGGATGAGCAGTTCTTC	CASTDRSSGRDEQFF
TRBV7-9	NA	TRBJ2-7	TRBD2	TGTTCCAGCAGCCGCACGGGACTAGCGGGCCCGTTAAGTTTCGAGCAGTACTTC	CSSSRTGLAGPLSFEQYF
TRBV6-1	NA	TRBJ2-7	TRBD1	TGTGCCAGCAGTGAGCAGGGGGATGTATGGTACGAGCAGTACTTC	CASSEQGDVWYEQYF